This TCR beta chain was observed in a study of cytomegalovirus exposure and HLA in healthy donors. The junction had 3 bases not matched to a gene; V was cut back by 5 bases and J by 2 bases. The germline V gene has CDR1 MNHEY and CDR2 SVGAGI. The CDR3 has 15 residues. PCR employed 60 Vbeta and 13 Jbeta primers. Only in-frame clones appear in the TCRdb table, and some are missing; sequencing was by immunoSEQ multiplex PCR. The sample carries around 200,000 clones, 79% recorded once. The sequence derives from a woman younger than 35 in good health and CMV-seronegative. Sequencing used PBMCs. The chain is built from TRBV6-5 and TRBJ2-5, with 12 bases matching TRBD2. The CDR3 spells CASSPGTSGQETQYF. Written as DNA, the CDR3 is TGTGCCAGCAGTCCTGGGACTAGCGGGCAAGAGACCCAGTACTTC.